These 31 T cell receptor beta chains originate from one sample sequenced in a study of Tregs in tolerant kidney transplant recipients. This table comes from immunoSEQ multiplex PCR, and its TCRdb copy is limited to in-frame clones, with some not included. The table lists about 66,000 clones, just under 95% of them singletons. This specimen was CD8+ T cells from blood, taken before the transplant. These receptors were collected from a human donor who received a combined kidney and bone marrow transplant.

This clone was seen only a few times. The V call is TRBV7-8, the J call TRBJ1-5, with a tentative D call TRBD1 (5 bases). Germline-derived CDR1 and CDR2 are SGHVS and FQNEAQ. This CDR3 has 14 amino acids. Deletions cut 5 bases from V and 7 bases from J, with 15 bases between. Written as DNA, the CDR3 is TGTGCCAGCAGCCCCGGGGGGGTTATCCAGCCCCAGCATTTT. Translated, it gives CASSPGGVIQPQHF. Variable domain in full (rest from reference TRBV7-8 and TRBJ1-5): GAGVSQSPRYKVAKRGQDVALRCDPISGHVSLFWYQQALGQGPEFLTYFQNEAQLDKSGLPSDRFFAERPEGSVSTLKIQRTQQEDSAVYLCASSPGGVIQPQHFGDGTRLSIL.

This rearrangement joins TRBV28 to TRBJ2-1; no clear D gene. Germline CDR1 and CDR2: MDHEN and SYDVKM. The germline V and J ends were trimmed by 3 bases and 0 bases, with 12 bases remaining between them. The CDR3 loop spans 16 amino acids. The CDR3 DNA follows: TGTGCCAGCAGTTTGTTGGGCCGAAGCTCCTACAATGAGCAGTTCTTC. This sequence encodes CASSLLGRSSYNEQFF.

The CDR3 bases are TGTGCCAGCAGTTTTCTGTTAGCGGGAGGGATAGAGACCCAGTACTTC. This encodes CASSFLLAGGIETQYF. The gene calls are TRBV27 and TRBJ2-5; 11 bases match TRBD2. V was pared by 3 bases and J by 4 bases, with 7 bases of the junction left unmatched. The germline CDR1 and CDR2 sequences are MNHEY and SMNVEV (reference sequence). This CDR3 is built from 16 residues.

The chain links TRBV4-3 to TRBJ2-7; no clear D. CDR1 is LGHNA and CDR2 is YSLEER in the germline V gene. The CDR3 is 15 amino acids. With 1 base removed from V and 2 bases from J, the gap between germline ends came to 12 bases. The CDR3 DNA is TGCGCCAGCAGCCAAGTATTATCCAGCGCCTACGAGCAGTACTTC. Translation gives CASSQVLSSAYEQYF.

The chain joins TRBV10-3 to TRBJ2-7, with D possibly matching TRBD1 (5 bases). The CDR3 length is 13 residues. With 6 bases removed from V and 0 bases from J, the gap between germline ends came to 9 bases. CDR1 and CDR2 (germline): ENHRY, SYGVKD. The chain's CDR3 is CAIREDSSYEQYF. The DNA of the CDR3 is TGTGCCATCAGGGAAGACAGCTCCTACGAGCAGTACTTC.

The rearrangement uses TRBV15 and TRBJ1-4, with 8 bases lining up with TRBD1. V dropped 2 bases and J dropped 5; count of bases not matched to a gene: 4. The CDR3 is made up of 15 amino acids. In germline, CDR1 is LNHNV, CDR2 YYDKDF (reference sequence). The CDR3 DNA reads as TGTGCCACCAGCAGAAAACAGGGGGGAAATGAAAAACTGTTTTTT. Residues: CATSRKQGGNEKLFF.

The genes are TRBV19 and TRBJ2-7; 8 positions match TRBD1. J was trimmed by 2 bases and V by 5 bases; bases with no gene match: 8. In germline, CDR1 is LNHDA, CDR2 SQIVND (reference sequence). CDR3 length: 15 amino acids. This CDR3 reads CASSPAGGDTYEQYF. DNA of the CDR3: TGTGCCAGTAGTCCAGCAGGGGGCGACACCTACGAGCAGTACTTC.

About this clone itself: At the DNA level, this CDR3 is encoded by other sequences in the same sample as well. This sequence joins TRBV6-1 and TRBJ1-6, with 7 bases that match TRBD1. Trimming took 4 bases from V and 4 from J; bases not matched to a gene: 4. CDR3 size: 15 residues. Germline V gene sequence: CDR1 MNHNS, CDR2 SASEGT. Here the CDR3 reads CASSARDSYNSPLHF. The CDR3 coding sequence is TGTGCCAGCAGTGCCCGGGACAGTTATAATTCACCCCTCCACTTT.

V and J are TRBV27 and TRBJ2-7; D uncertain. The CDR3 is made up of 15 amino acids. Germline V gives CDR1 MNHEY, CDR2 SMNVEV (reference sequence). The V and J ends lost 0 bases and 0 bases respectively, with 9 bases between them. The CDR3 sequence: CASSLSLSFSYEQYF. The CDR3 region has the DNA TGTGCCAGCAGTTTATCGTTATCCTTCTCCTACGAGCAGTACTTC.

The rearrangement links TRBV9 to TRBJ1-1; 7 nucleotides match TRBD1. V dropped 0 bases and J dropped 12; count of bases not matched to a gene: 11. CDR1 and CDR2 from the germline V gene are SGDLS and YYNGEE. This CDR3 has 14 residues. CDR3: CASSVGGGPGRTFF. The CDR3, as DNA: TGTGCCAGCAGCGTAGGAGGGGGCCCGGGGAGAACTTTCTTT.

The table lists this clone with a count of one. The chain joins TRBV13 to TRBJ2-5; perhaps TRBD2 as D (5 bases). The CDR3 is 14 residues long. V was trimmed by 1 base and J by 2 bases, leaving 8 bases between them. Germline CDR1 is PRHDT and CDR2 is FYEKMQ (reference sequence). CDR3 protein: CASSLASGQETQYF. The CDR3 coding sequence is TGTGCCAGCAGCTTAGCCAGCGGTCAAGAGACCCAGTACTTC.

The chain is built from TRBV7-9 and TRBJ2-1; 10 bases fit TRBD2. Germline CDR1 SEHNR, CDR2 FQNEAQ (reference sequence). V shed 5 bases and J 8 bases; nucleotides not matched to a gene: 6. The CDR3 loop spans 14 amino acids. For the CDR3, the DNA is TGTGCCAGCAGCCCCAGCGGGAGGGCCTATGAGCAGTTCTTC. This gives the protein CASSPSGRAYEQFF.

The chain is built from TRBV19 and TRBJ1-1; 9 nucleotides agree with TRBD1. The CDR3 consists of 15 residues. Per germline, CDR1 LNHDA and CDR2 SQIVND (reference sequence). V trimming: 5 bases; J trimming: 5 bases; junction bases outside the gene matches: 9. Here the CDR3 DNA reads TGTGCCAGTAGTGCCACCCGACAGGGGGGGACTGAAGCTTTCTTT. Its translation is CASSATRQGGTEAFF.

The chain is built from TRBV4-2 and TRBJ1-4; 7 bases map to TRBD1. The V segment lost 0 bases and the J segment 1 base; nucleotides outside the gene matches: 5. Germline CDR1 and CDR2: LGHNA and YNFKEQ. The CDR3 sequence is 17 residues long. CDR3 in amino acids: CASSQEQGSKTNEKLFF. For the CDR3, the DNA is TGTGCCAGCAGCCAAGAACAGGGGTCTAAAACTAATGAAAAACTGTTTTTT.

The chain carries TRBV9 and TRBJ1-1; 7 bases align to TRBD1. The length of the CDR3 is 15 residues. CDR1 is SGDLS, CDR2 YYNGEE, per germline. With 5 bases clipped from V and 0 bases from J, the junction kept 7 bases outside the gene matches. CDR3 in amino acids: CASSPGGNVNTEAFF. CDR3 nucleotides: TGTGCCAGCAGTCCAGGGGGAAACGTGAACACTGAAGCTTTCTTT.

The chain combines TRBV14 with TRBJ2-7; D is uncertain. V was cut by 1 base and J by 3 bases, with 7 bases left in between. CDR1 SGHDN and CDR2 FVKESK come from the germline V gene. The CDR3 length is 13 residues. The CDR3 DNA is TGTGCCAGCAGCCAAGGCCAGTACTACGAGCAGTACTTC. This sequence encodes CASSQGQYYEQYF.

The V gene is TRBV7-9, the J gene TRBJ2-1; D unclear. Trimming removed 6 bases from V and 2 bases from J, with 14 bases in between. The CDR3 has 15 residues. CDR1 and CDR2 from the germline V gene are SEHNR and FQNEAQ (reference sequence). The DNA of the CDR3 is TGTGCCAGCAGGGGCCTGGCTGACGCCTACAATGAGCAGTTCTTC. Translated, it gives CASRGLADAYNEQFF. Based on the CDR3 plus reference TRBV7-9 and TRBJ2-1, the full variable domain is DTGVSQNPRHKITKRGQNVTFRCDPISEHNRLYWYRQTLGQGPEFLTYFQNEAQLEKSRLLSDRFSAERPKGSFSTLEIQRTEQGDSAMYLCASRGLADAYNEQFFGPGTRLTVL.

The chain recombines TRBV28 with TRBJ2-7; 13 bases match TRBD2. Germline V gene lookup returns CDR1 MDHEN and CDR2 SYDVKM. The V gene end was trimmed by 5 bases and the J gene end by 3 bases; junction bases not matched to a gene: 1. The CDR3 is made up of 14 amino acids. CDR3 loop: CASSRTSGGYEQYF. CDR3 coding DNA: TGTGCCAGCAGTCGGACTAGCGGGGGCTACGAGCAGTACTTC.

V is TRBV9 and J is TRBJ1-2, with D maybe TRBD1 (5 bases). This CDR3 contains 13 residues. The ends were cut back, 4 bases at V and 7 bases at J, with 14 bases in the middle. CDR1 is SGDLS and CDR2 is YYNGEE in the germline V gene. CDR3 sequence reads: CASSYDSDSGYTF. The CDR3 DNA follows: TGTGCCAGCAGCTACGACAGTGATAGTGGCTACACCTTC.

In DNA form, the CDR3 reads TGTGCCAGCAGTGAAGCGCCCACTGCCTACGAGCAGTACTTC. Its protein is CASSEAPTAYEQYF. The chain is built from TRBV2 and TRBJ2-5; D ambiguous. TRBJ2-7 explains the end of the DNA better; the J call may be wrong. This CDR3 is built from 14 residues. Germline CDR1 reads SNHLY; CDR2 reads FYNNEI.

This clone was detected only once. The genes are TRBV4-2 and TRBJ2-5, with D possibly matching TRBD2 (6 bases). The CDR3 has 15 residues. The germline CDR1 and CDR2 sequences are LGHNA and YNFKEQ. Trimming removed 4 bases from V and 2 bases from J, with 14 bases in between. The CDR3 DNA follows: TGTGCCAGCAGCCCCAGACCGGGGGAACAAGAGACCCAGTACTTC. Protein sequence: CASSPRPGEQETQYF.

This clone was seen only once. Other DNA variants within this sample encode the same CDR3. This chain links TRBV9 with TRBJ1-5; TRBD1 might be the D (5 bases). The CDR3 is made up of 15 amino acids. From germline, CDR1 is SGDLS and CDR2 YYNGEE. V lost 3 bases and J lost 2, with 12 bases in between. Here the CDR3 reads CASSAGGAGNQPQHF. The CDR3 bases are TGTGCCAGCAGCGCGGGAGGGGCGGGCAATCAGCCCCAGCATTTT.

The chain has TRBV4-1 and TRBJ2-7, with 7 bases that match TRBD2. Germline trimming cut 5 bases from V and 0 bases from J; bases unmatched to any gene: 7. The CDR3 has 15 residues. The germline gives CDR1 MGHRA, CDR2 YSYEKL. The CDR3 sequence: CASSITSASSYEQYF. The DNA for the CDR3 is TGCGCCAGCAGCATCACTAGCGCGAGCTCCTACGAGCAGTACTTC.

In DNA, the CDR3 is TGTGCCAGCAGTGCCCCCTTTCCGGGACAGGGTAAGGGATTCAATCAGCCCCAGCATTTT. This translates into CASSAPFPGQGKGFNQPQHF. The rearrangement links TRBV2 to TRBJ1-5; 9 positions agree with TRBD1. V dropped 4 bases and J dropped 3; count of bases not matched to a gene: 19. Germline V lookup: CDR1 SNHLY, CDR2 FYNNEI. This CDR3 contains 20 residues.

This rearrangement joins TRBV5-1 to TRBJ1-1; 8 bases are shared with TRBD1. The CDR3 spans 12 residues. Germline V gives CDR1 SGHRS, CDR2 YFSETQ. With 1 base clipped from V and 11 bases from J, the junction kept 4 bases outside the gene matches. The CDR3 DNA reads TGCGCCAGCAGCTTGACAGGGGGTGAGGCTTTCTTT. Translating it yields CASSLTGGEAFF.

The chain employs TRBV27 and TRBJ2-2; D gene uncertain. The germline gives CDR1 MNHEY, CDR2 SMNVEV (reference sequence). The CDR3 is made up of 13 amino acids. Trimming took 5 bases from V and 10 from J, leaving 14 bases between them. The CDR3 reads CASSPQEFPELFF. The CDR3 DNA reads TGTGCCAGCAGTCCTCAGGAATTTCCGGAGCTGTTTTTT.

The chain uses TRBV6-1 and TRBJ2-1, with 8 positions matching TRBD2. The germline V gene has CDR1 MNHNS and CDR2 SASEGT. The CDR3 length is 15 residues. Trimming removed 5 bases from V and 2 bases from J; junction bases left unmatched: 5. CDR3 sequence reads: CASSLERGPYNEQFF. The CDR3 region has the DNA TGTGCCAGCAGTTTAGAGCGGGGGCCCTACAATGAGCAGTTCTTC.

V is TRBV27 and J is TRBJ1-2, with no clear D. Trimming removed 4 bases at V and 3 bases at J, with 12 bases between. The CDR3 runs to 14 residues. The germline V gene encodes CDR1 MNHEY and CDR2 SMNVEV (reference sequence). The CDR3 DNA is TGTGCCAGCAGTTCCGATCCGGGGTACTATGGCTACACCTTC. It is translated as CASSSDPGYYGYTF.

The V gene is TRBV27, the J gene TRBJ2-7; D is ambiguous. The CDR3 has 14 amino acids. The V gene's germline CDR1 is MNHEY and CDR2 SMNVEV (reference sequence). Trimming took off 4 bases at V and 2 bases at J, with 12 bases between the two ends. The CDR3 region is CASSSGSMTYEQYF. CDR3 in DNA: TGTGCCAGCAGTTCCGGGTCCATGACCTACGAGCAGTACTTC.

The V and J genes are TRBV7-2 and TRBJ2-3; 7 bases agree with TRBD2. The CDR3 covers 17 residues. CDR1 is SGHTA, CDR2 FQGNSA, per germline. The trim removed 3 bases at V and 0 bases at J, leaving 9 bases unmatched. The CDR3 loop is CASSFGRAGTSTDTQYF. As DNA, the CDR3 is TGTGCCAGCAGCTTTGGGAGGGCGGGGACTAGCACAGATACGCAGTATTTT.

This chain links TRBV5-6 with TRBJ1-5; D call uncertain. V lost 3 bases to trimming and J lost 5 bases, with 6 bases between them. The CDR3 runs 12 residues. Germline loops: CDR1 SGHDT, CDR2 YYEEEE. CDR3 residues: CASSSAHQPQHF. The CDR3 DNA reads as TGTGCCAGCAGCTCAGCGCATCAGCCCCAGCATTTT.